This TCR beta chain was captured by sequencing in a study of blood T cell repertoires in COVID-19. Study-level background: Acute and convalescent COVID-19 specimens originated in the United States, Italy and Spain. Sample material is recorded as cDNA or gDNA derived from T cells, B-cell-depleted T cells, or PBMCs.

The CDR3 is 15 amino acids. In germline, CDR1 is SNHLY, CDR2 FYNNEI. Between the trimmed V and J ends, which lost 4 bases and 5 bases, there was a span of 15 bases. Profiling relied on immunoSEQ multiplex PCR, and the TCRdb table lists in-frame clones only, not all of them. The data hold about 36,000 clones, with around 80% observed a single time. This clone showed up just once. The receptor comes from a man aged 55-75 years with acute or convalescent COVID-19. Sequenced: peripheral blood. V and J are TRBV2 and TRBJ2-1; D not certain. CDR3 nucleotides: TGTGCCAGCAGTGTTTGGCCCAGCGTCGACAATGAGCAGTTCTTC. Translation gives CASSVWPSVDNEQFF.